The clone carrying this TCR beta chain was seen at least ten times. Its antigen is still unknown. The use of a sample-barcoded 5' primer and a J-beta primer mix characterized a second PCR of roughly 7 to 11 cycles. TCRdb reprocessed the 5' RACE reads via MiXCR and lists one record per CDR3 protein. This sample has about 650,000 distinct CDR3 sequences, with approximately 31% found just once. This entry comes from a study of blood T cells in healthy people across ages. Regarding the study as a whole: Naive CD4+ cells and diversity were both higher in long-lived donors than in aged donors.

The sample comprised blood. The TCR was taken from a woman of 80 years or more in good health.

The CDR3 is CASSLAPSGGREQFF. The CDR3, as DNA: TGTGCCAGCAGCTTAGCGCCGTCCGGGGGTCGTGAGCAGTTCTTC. The chain couples TRBV7-2 to TRBJ2-1; D is perhaps TRBD2 (6 bases). The V and J ends lost 0 bases and 9 bases respectively, with 15 bases between them. In germline, CDR1 is SGHTA, CDR2 FQGNSA. The CDR3 consists of 15 residues.